This TCR beta chain originates from a study of T-cell memory formation after mild COVID-19. Study summary: Each donor largely had its own TCR clusters.

For this clonotype: Its antigen is not identified. A junction boundary mismatches the germline segment, possibly from a read error.

TCRdb reanalysed the 5' RACE reads using MiXCR and keeps one entry per CDR3 protein. The sample has 350,000 to 500,000 distinct CDR3 sequences; roughly 18% are singletons. General study results and limits: Memory cells collected pre-infection included some clones that later responded, suggesting cross-reactive memory joined. Contracting CD8+ clones were enriched in EMRA, CD4+ mainly in CM and EM.

The origin of this receptor is a man between 18 and 29 years old who had mild COVID-19 (a few samples of this study predate the infection). Cell type and time point are not known. The sample comprised PBMCs or a T cell subset sorted from them (not recorded which).

Here the CDR3 DNA reads TGTGCCAGCAGCATACACAGACAGGGCACAGATACGCAGTATTTT. It specifies CASSIHRQGTDTQYF. J is TRBJ2-3 and V is TRBV5-1, with a tentative D call TRBD1 (6 bases). Germline CDR1 SGHRS, CDR2 YFSETQ. CDR3 size: 15 residues.